One sample yielded the 27 T cell receptor beta chains listed below, sequenced in a study of T cell repertoires in cytomegalovirus infection (dated by TCRdb to the late 2010s). The sequencer listed for this sample is Illumina HiSeq 1500. Through fastp at Q25 and MiXCR, TCRdb rebuilt clones from the public reads, retaining in-frame beta chains. CDR3 protein duplicates are merged, each entry listing the most common genes and DNA. A total of roughly 230,000 distinct CDR3 sequences appear in this sample, over 15% of them only once. The ten most abundant clones make up around half of the sample. Sequencing used CD8+ T cells from PBMCs. The receptor set was obtained from a human donor in good health (CMV status not recorded). Some clones in this sample may be carry-over from other donors' samples.

With respect to this clonotype: Possible read error: a much larger clone is one base away. The CDR3 protein is CASSFDGYNQLQHF. In DNA form, the CDR3 reads TGTGCCAGCAGCTTCGACGGTTACAATCAGCTCCAGCATTTT. This sequence joins TRBV7-8 and TRBJ1-5; D is undetermined. CDR3 length: 14 amino acids. Germline V gives CDR1 SGHVS, CDR2 FQNEAQ.

This clonotype was detected a few times. The gene calls are TRBV25-1 and TRBJ2-1; a possible D gene is TRBD1 (6 bases). V gave up 5 bases and J gave up 0 bases, with 14 bases separating them. This CDR3 spans 16 amino acids. CDR1 and CDR2 from the germline V gene are MGHDK and SYGVNS. The chain's CDR3 is CASSMDRRSSYNEQFF. Written as DNA, the CDR3 is TGTGCCAGCAGTATGGACAGACGAAGCTCCTACAATGAGCAGTTCTTC.

The gene calls are TRBV13 and TRBJ2-7, with D possibly being TRBD1 (7 bases). The CDR3 has 15 amino acids. Germline V CDR1 and CDR2: PRHDT, FYEKMQ (reference sequence). V lost 6 bases and J 2 bases, leaving 17 bases between the germline ends. The CDR3 coding sequence is TGTGCCAGCAGTGCGGGACAGAATTTTGCCTACGAGCAGTACTTC. Amino acid sequence: CASSAGQNFAYEQYF.

This clonotype was picked up a small number of times. The chain couples TRBV20-1 to TRBJ2-3; 7 bases line up with TRBD1. The CDR3 is made up of 17 amino acids. V dropped 6 bases and J dropped 2; count of bases not matched to a gene: 17. CDR1 DFQATT and CDR2 SNEGSKA come from the germline V gene (reference sequence). In DNA, the CDR3 is TGCAGTGCCCCAACCCGACAGGGCCCCTTTCTCACAGATACGCAGTATTTT. Amino acid sequence: CSAPTRQGPFLTDTQYF.

The chain joins TRBV6-2 or TRBV6-3 to TRBJ2-3, with D perhaps TRBD1 (5 bases). The CDR3 sequence is 14 residues long. V gave up 2 bases and J gave up 4 bases, with 10 bases separating them. Germline CDR1 and CDR2: MNHEY and SVGEGT. The DNA of the CDR3 is TGTGCCAGCAGTTACATCCAGGGCTCAGATACGCAGTATTTT. Protein product: CASSYIQGSDTQYF.

This clonotype was counted a single time. Just one base apart from a much larger clone, this may be a read error. This chain connects TRBV7-8 to TRBJ2-1; 7 bases are shared with TRBD1. The germline V gene has CDR1 SGHVS and CDR2 FQNEAQ. After removal of 5 bases from V and 15 bases from J, the junction contained 7 bases not matched to a gene. CDR3 length: 11 amino acids. The CDR3 reads CASSQTGLMFF. The CDR3 DNA follows: TGTGCCAGCAGCCAGACAGGGTTGATGTTCTTC.

This chain links TRBV20-1 with TRBJ2-3; D is unresolved. The CDR3 runs to 13 residues. The V gene lost 0 bases and the J gene lost 10 bases, with 14 bases spanning the gap. The germline CDR1 and CDR2 sequences are DFQATT and SNEGSKA (reference sequence). The CDR3 sequence: CSAREELERSQYF. The CDR3 DNA sequence: TGCAGTGCTAGAGAAGAGCTAGAACGTTCGCAGTATTTT.

At least ten counts were recorded for this clonotype. The rearrangement links TRBV7-4 to TRBJ1-5; D may be TRBD1 (5 bases). V dropped 5 bases and J dropped 11 bases, with 25 bases sitting between them. The CDR3 runs to 16 residues. The germline V gene has CDR1 SGHVT and CDR2 SQSDAQ. The CDR3 reads CASSPRDGTYPPAQHF. In DNA form, the CDR3 reads TGTGCCAGCAGCCCGAGGGACGGGACGTATCCCCCAGCCCAGCATTTT.

The table lists this clonotype with a few counts. The J gene is TRBJ2-1, the V gene TRBV5-6; tentative D call: TRBD2 (6 bases). The germline CDR1 and CDR2 sequences are SGHDT and YYEEEE. Trimming took 1 base from V and 5 from J, leaving 7 bases between them. The CDR3 has 13 amino acids. The CDR3 DNA follows: TGTGCCAGCAGCTTGCCGGGGGACAATGAGCAGTTCTTC. Translating gives CASSLPGDNEQFF.

This clonotype occurred many times. The V call is TRBV7-6, the J call TRBJ1-1, with D hard to call. Germline V lookup: CDR1 SGHVS, CDR2 FNYEAQ. The CDR3 contains 14 residues. Trimming removed 1 base from V and 0 bases from J, with 6 bases in between. CDR3 DNA sequence: TGTGCCAGCAGCTTAGAGTGGCTGAACACTGAAGCTTTCTTT. It encodes CASSLEWLNTEAFF.

As for this clonotype: A much larger clone lies one base from this, so it may be a read error. A read error is likely, as this CDR3 ends without the conserved phenylalanine or tryptophan. The chain combines TRBV7-9 with TRBJ2-6; D remains unclear. Germline-derived CDR1 and CDR2 are SEHNR and FQNEAQ (reference sequence). This CDR3 has 14 residues. V was cut by 7 bases and J by 0 bases, with 7 bases left in between. The CDR3 region is CASIVLSGANVLTI. In DNA form, the CDR3 reads TGTGCCAGCATAGTCCTCTCTGGGGCCAACGTCCTGACTATC.

This chain joins TRBV27 and TRBJ2-7, with D possibly TRBD1 on 6 matching bases. CDR1 and CDR2 from the germline V gene are MNHEY and SMNVEV (reference sequence). The CDR3 is made up of 13 amino acids. Between the trimmed V and J ends, which lost 4 bases and 4 bases, there was a span of 11 bases. CDR3 loop: CASSSLQGYEQYF. CDR3 sequence (DNA): TGTGCCAGCAGTTCATTACAGGGTTACGAGCAGTACTTC.

In its sample, this clonotype was seen a few times. This chain links TRBV25-1 with TRBJ2-7; 7 nucleotides line up with TRBD1. Germline CDR1 MGHDK, CDR2 SYGVNS. V lost 8 bases and J lost 5; bases outside the gene matches: 9. This CDR3 has 13 residues. The DNA for the CDR3 is TGTGCCAGCGGGGAGACAGGGTTCAACGAGCAGTACTTC. Translating it yields CASGETGFNEQYF.

This clonotype was detected ten times or more. The rearrangement uses TRBV12-3 or TRBV12-4 and TRBJ2-2, with 12 nucleotides matching TRBD2. V shed 3 bases, J shed 7 bases, and the junction held 9 bases outside the gene matches. The CDR3 covers 17 residues. CDR3: CASSLRPSGGAGGELFF. The CDR3 bases are TGTGCCAGCAGTTTGAGGCCTAGCGGGGGGGCCGGCGGGGAGCTGTTTTTT.

Regarding this clonotype: One junction end does not reproduce the germline sequence, and a read error may be involved. The CDR3 is CASSLRRPLNTEAFF. CDR3 DNA: TGTGCCAGCAGCCTAAGACGTCCATTGAACACTGAAGCTTTCTTT. The rearrangement joins TRBV4-1 to TRBJ1-1, with unresolved D. The CDR3 length is 15 residues. Looked up from germline, CDR1 is MGHRA and CDR2 is YSYEKL.

This clonotype was seen a handful of times. V usage is TRBV28 and J usage is TRBJ1-2; D is perhaps TRBD1 (6 bases). With 5 bases removed from V and 4 bases from J, the gap between germline ends came to 11 bases. The CDR3 sequence is 13 residues long. The germline CDR1 and CDR2 sequences are MDHEN and SYDVKM. DNA of the CDR3: TGTGCCAGCAGTCTTCAACAGGGCTATGGCTACACCTTC. It encodes CASSLQQGYGYTF.

This clonotype was recorded many times. The chain uses TRBV7-6 and TRBJ2-5; D may be TRBD2 (6 bases). Germline lookup yields CDR1 SGHVS and CDR2 FNYEAQ. The CDR3 is 15 residues long. V was clipped by 4 bases and J by 4 bases, with 16 bases between them. The CDR3 DNA reads TGTGCCAGCAGCTCAGGGATTTTAGCGGCAGAGACCCAGTACTTC. It codes for CASSSGILAAETQYF.

This clonotype showed up many times. The CDR3 here is CASSPRTGAGYEQYF. In nucleotides, the CDR3 is TGTGCCAGCAGCCCACGGACAGGGGCCGGATACGAGCAGTACTTC. V is TRBV7-9 and J is TRBJ2-7, with TRBD1 identical over 9 bases. Germline lookup yields CDR1 SEHNR and CDR2 FQNEAQ (reference sequence). The junction had 9 bases not matched to a gene; V was cut back by 5 bases and J by 4 bases. The CDR3 length is 15 residues. Variable domain in full (rest from reference TRBV7-9 and TRBJ2-7): DTGVSQNPRHKITKRGQNVTFRCDPISEHNRLYWYRQTLGQGPEFLTYFQNEAQLEKSRLLSDRFSAERPKGSFSTLEIQRTEQGDSAMYLCASSPRTGAGYEQYFGPGTRLTVT.

This clonotype came up many times. CDR3 nucleotides: TGTGCCAGCAGCTTAGCCGGCCGGACAGCCTACAATGAGCAGTTCTTC. It translates to CASSLAGRTAYNEQFF. The V gene is TRBV7-2, the J gene TRBJ2-1; D may be TRBD1 (6 bases). Deletions cut 0 bases from V and 2 bases from J, with 11 bases between. Germline CDR1 is SGHTA and CDR2 is FQGNSA. The length of the CDR3 is 16 residues.

The chain has TRBV12-3 or TRBV12-4 and TRBJ1-2; TRBD1 matches 9 bases. CDR3 length: 15 amino acids. Trimming took 4 bases from V and 5 from J; bases not matched to a gene: 8. This CDR3 is CASSSRTGATYGYTF. For the CDR3, the DNA is TGTGCCAGCAGTTCGCGGACAGGGGCTACATATGGCTACACCTTC.

This clonotype showed up many times. The rearrangement joins TRBV6-6 to TRBJ1-3; 7 bases align to TRBD1. Unmatched junction bases numbered 6, after V lost 4 bases and J lost 0 bases. CDR1 and CDR2 from the germline V gene are MNHNY and SVGAGI (reference sequence). CDR3 length equals 16 residues. The CDR3 region is CASSWTGSSSGNTIYF. CDR3 nucleotides: TGTGCCAGCAGTTGGACAGGATCAAGCTCTGGAAACACCATATATTTT.

This clonotype was counted at least ten times. This chain links TRBV28 with TRBJ2-3, with TRBD2 identical over 11 bases. J gave up 2 bases and V 5 bases, and 6 bases lay outside the gene matches. CDR1 and CDR2 from the germline V gene are MDHEN and SYDVKM. This CDR3 spans 16 amino acids. The CDR3 is CASSPGTSGFTDTQYF. The CDR3 DNA sequence: TGTGCCAGCAGTCCCGGGACTAGCGGATTCACAGATACGCAGTATTTT.

The rearrangement links TRBV28 to TRBJ1-5, with 9 positions matching TRBD1. Germline loops: CDR1 MDHEN, CDR2 SYDVKM. Trimming at V came to 0 bases and at J to 2 bases, leaving 11 bases not matched to a gene. This CDR3 contains 19 residues. The CDR3 DNA sequence: TGTGCCAGCAGTTTATGGGGGGGGGACAGGGAAATTGGCAATCAGCCCCAGCATTTT. This gives the protein CASSLWGGDREIGNQPQHF.

The genes are TRBV9 and TRBJ2-1; 7 bases fit TRBD2. The germline V gene has CDR1 SGDLS and CDR2 YYNGEE. V shed 4 bases, J shed 5 bases, and the junction held 9 bases outside the gene matches. This CDR3 comprises 15 residues. Here the CDR3 reads CASSSWEGRDNEQFF. The CDR3 DNA reads TGTGCCAGCAGCAGCTGGGAGGGACGGGACAATGAGCAGTTCTTC.

This clonotype was counted ten times or more. This rearrangement joins TRBV7-8 to TRBJ2-7; no firm D call. V was shortened by 4 bases and J by 0 bases, with 16 bases between the two germline ends. Germline V gives CDR1 SGHVS, CDR2 FQNEAQ. This CDR3 region has 16 residues. CDR3: CASSSHSGLASYEQYF. In DNA form, the CDR3 reads TGTGCCAGCAGCTCCCATTCAGGTCTCGCCTCCTACGAGCAGTACTTC.

In this sample, this clonotype turned up many times. The chain has TRBV7-2 and TRBJ2-7; 8 positions agree with TRBD1. This CDR3 region has 15 residues. V shed 0 bases, J shed 5 bases, and the junction held 6 bases outside the gene matches. From germline, CDR1 is SGHTA and CDR2 FQGNSA. DNA of the CDR3: TGTGCCAGCAGCTTAGCAGGACAGGGTACCAACGAGCAGTACTTC. Its protein product is CASSLAGQGTNEQYF.

This clonotype was counted ten times or more. This chain uses TRBV28 with TRBJ2-2; 7 positions agree with TRBD1. Losses at the gene ends were 6 bases for V and 4 bases for J; bases not matched to a gene: 14. The CDR3 sequence is 17 residues long. CDR1 is MDHEN and CDR2 is SYDVKM in the germline V gene. The CDR3 loop reads CASSRNGQVLPTGELFF. DNA for the CDR3: TGTGCCAGCAGCAGAAACGGACAGGTTCTTCCCACCGGGGAGCTGTTTTTT.